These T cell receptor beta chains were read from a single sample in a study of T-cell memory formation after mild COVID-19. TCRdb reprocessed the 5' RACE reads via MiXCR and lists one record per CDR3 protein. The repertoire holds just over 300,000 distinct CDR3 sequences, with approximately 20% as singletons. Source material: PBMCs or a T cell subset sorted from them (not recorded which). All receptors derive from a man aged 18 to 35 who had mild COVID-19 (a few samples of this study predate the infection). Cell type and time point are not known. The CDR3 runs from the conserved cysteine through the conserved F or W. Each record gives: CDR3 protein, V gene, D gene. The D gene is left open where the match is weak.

CASSLAKYSPLHF	TRBV11-2	NA
CASSATRAGDLGRGTQYF	TRBV7-9	TRBD2
CSVDIPGVQETQYF	TRBV29-1	NA
CASSLEGAGAVNTDTQYF	TRBV11-2	TRBD2
CSARVRGGNTGELFF	TRBV20-1	NA
CASSVEAGKNIQYF	TRBV9	NA
CAISISMIYNEQFF	TRBV10-3	NA
CASSQARGANYGYTF	TRBV4-3	NA
CASSLSGGDTGELFF	TRBV7-9	NA
CASSQDMAGGPVQEQFF	TRBV4-2	TRBD2
CASSHGRNSPLHF	TRBV3-1	NA
CASSVRDRGLYEQYF	TRBV12-3/TRBV12-4	TRBD1
CASSFRQVNTEAFF	TRBV12-3/TRBV12-4	NA
CASSKRGGPSGELFF	TRBV12-3/TRBV12-4	TRBD2
CASSQDGLAENQETQYF	TRBV4-3	TRBD2
CASSYTQNTEAFF	TRBV11-1	NA
CASRGRASSYNSPLHF	TRBV4-1	NA
CASSLRDRGRELFF	TRBV12-3/TRBV12-4	TRBD1
CASSSGQGYTGELFF	TRBV7-2	TRBD1
CASSLVSGGSQFF	TRBV5-1	TRBD2
CSVGTSGIGTDTQYF	TRBV29-1	TRBD2
CASSYGAGSYTF	TRBV6-5	NA
CATRRGLTDTQYF	TRBV15	NA
CASSFGQQSYEQYF	TRBV12-3/TRBV12-4	NA
CASSPSAYTEAFF	TRBV12-3/TRBV12-4	NA
CASSFSSASTDTQYF	TRBV7-8	NA
CASSLRGASSYEQYF	TRBV5-1	NA
CASGSWRSLTNYGYTF	TRBV27	NA
CASSQDLNIRFTEAFF	TRBV4-2	NA
CASSLDRSSLFF	TRBV7-2	TRBD1
CASSLRQPGGEQFF	TRBV5-1	NA
CASSPGRGANNEQFF	TRBV7-2	NA
CSARWGRGHEQYF	TRBV20-1	NA
CAITPTGSGETQYF	TRBV12-3/TRBV12-4	NA
CASSRSGATYNEQFF	TRBV11-2	TRBD2
CASTEAGYSNQPQHF	TRBV12-3/TRBV12-4	NA
CASSTGLAGFDEQFF	TRBV9	TRBD2
CASSRGTGAFNYGYTF	TRBV3-1	TRBD1
CASSPHAGQGYNEQFF	TRBV7-8	TRBD1
CASTPGPESDF	TRBV3-1	NA
CASTPPMSTDTQYF	TRBV7-9	NA
CASSQDFRGTQETQYF	TRBV4-3	NA
CATSDGTGGNQPQHF	TRBV24-1	TRBD1
CAWSTYEGWNTEAFF	TRBV30	NA
CSVRVGSETQYF	TRBV29-1	NA
CSARGGRNTEAFF	TRBV20-1	NA
CASSADALAKNIQYF	TRBV28	NA
CASSQDPMGGLSNTGELFF	TRBV4-1	NA
CASSSAPGPNTGELFF	TRBV7-9	NA